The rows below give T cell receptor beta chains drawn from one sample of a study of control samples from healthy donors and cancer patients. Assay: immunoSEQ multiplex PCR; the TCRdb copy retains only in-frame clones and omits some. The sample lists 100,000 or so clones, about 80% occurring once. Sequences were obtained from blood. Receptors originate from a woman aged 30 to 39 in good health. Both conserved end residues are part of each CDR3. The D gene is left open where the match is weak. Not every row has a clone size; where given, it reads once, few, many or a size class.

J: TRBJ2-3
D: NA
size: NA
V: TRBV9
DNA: TGTGCCAGCAGCGTAGTAGCTGCCCCGGATACGCAGTATTTT
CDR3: CASSVVAAPDTQYF

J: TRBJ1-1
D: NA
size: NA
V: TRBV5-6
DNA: TGTGCCAGCAGCCCGCTTCGTCGCGGGGACACTGAAGCTTTCTTT
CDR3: CASSPLRRGDTEAFF

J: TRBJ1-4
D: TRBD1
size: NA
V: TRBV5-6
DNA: TGTGCCAGCAGCTTGACTAGGGGACAGGGCCACGAAAAACTGTTTTTT
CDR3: CASSLTRGQGHEKLFF

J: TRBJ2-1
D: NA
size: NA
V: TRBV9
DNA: TGTGCCAGCAGCGTATACCCCGCCGGAGACACAACCTACAATGAGCAGTTCTTC
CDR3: CASSVYPAGDTTYNEQFF

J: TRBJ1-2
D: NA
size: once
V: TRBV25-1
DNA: TGTGCCAGCAGTGTAGGGAGCGCTGGGGGGGGCTACACCTTC
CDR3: CASSVGSAGGGYTF

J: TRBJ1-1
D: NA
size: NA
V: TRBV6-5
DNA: TGTGCCAGCAGTTACCCCTTGGGCGGTCAAGCTTTCTTT
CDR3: CASSYPLGGQAFF

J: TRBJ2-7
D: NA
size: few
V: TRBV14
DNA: TGTGCCAGCAGCTCCCTAGCTGCCTACGAGCAGTACTTC
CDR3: CASSSLAAYEQYF

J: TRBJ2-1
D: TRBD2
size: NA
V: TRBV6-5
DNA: TGTGCCAGCAGTTTACGGGGGGGCCGGGACAATGAGCAGTTCTTC
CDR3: CASSLRGGRDNEQFF

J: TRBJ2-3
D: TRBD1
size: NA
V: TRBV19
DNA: TGTGCCAGTAGTACGGGGACAGGGTCCTTTCGGGATACGCAGTATTTT
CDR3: CASSTGTGSFRDTQYF

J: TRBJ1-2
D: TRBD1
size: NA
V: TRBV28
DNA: TGTGCCAGCAGTCTCGGGACAGGTGGGCCCTCTAACTATGGCTACACCTTC
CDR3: CASSLGTGGPSNYGYTF

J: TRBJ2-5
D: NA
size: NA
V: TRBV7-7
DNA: TGTGCCAGCAGCTTGGTAGGGGGAGTGGAAGAGACCCAGTACTTC
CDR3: CASSLVGGVEETQYF

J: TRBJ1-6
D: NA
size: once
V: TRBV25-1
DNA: TGTGCCAGCAGTTGGGGGGGGGAGAGTAATTCACCCCTCCACTTT
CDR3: CASSWGGESNSPLHF

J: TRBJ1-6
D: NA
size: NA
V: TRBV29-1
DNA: TGCAGCGTTTCAGAACGCTATAATTCACCCCTCCACTTT
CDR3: CSVSERYNSPLHF

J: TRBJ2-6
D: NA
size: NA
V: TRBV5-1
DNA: TGCGCCAGCAGCTTGGGTATCCGTCGGGCTGGGGCCAACGTCCTGACTTTC
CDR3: CASSLGIRRAGANVLTF

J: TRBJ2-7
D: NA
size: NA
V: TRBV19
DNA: TGTGCCAGTAGTATACGGTCCACGGGGGCCGAGCAGTACTTC
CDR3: CASSIRSTGAEQYF

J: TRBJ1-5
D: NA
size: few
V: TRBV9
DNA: TGTGCCAGCAGCGCCAACGAAGGTATGGGCAATCAGCCCCAGCATTTT
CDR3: CASSANEGMGNQPQHF

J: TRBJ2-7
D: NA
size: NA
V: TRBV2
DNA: TGTGCCAGCAGTAGCATGGACAGCCCGCCCTACGAGCAGTACTTC
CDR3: CASSSMDSPPYEQYF

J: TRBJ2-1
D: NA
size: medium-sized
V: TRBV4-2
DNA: TGTGCCAGCAGCCAAGTGGGTAGAGAGCAGTTCTTC
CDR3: CASSQVGREQFF

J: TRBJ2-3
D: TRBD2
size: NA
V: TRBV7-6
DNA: TGTGCCAGCAGTTCACTAGCGGGGGGGCCTGGTAGCACAGATACGCAGTATTTT
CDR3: CASSSLAGGPGSTDTQYF

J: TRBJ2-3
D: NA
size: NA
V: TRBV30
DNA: TGTGCCTGGAATAAAGGTCGGGGAAGGGCAGATACGCAGTATTTT
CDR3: CAWNKGRGRADTQYF

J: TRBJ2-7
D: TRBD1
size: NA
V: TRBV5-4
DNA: TGTGCCAGCAGCCCCGCCGGGACAGGGAGCTACGAGCAGTACTTC
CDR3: CASSPAGTGSYEQYF

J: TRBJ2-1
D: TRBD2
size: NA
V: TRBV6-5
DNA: TGTGCCAGCAAAGAGACGACTAGCGGGAACAATGAGCAGTTCTTC
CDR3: CASKETTSGNNEQFF

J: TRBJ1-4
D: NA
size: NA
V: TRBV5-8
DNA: TGTGCCAGCAGCCAGGACCCGGGGCATGAAAAACTGTTTTTT
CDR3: CASSQDPGHEKLFF

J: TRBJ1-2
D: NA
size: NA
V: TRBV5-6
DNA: TGTGCCAGCAGCGGACTCCGGGACACCGAGGATGGCTACACCTTC
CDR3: CASSGLRDTEDGYTF

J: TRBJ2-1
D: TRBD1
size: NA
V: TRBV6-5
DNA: TGTGCCAGCAGCTCTGGACAGGGGGCTTTTAATGAGCAGTTCTTC
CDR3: CASSSGQGAFNEQFF

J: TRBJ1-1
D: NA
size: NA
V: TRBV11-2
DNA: TGTGCCAGCAGCTTGGCTAGGGGCACTGAAGCTTTCTTT
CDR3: CASSLARGTEAFF

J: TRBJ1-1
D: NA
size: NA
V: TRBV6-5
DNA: TGTGCCAGCAGTACCCGGGGGCCCATCCAAACTGAAGCTTTCTTT
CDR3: CASSTRGPIQTEAFF

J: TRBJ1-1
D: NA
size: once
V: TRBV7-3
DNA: TGTGCCAGCAGCTTAACACCCCGCGGGGAAGCTTTCTTT
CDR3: CASSLTPRGEAFF

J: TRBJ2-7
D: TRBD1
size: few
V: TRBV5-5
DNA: TGTGCCAGCAGCACCGACAGGGGGTATTCCTACGAGCAGTACTTC
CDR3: CASSTDRGYSYEQYF

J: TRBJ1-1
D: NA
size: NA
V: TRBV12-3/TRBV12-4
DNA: TGTGCCAGCAGTCCCCCCGGGAGCACTGAAGCTTTCTTT
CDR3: CASSPPGSTEAFF

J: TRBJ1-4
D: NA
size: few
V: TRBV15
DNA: TGTGCCACCAGCAGAGATCTAGGGGGACCGACTAATGAAAAACTGTTTTTT
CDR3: CATSRDLGGPTNEKLFF

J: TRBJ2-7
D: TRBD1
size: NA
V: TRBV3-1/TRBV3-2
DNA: TGTGCCAGCAGCCGTAATCCCGGGACAGGGGGCGGCGAGCAGTACTTC
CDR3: CASSRNPGTGGGEQYF

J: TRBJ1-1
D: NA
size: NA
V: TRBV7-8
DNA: TGTGCCAGCAGTTCAGGGGATCTGCTGAACACTGAAGCTTTCTTT
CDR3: CASSSGDLLNTEAFF

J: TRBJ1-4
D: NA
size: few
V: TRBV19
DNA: TGTGCCAGTAACCCAAGGGGCCCTGATGAAAAACTGTTTTTT
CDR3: CASNPRGPDEKLFF

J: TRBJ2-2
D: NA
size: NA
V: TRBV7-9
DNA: TGTGCCAGCAGTTCGGGGTCCGGGGAGCTGTTTTTT
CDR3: CASSSGSGELFF

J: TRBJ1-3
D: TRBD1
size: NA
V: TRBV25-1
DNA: TGTGCCAGCAGTGAATCGGGCAGGGGGGGACGAAACACCATATATTTT
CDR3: CASSESGRGGRNTIYF

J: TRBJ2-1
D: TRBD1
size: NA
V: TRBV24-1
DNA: TGTGCCACCAGTAGACAGGGGAGTGAGCAGTTCTTC
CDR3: CATSRQGSEQFF

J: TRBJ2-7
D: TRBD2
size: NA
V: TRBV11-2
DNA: TGTGCCAGCAGCAGGACTAGCGGGGGCTCTGTCTACGAGCAGTACTTC
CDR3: CASSRTSGGSVYEQYF

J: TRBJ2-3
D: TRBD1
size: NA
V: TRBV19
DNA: TGTGCCAGTAGGCCGGGACAGGGACCCACAGATACGCAGTATTTT
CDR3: CASRPGQGPTDTQYF

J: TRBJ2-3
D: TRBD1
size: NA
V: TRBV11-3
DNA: TGTGCCAGCAGCTTAGGGACAGGGCTTAGCACAGATACGCAGTATTTT
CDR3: CASSLGTGLSTDTQYF

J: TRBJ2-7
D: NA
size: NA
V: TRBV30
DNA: TGTGCCTGGATGAGAGGGTCCTACGAGCAGTACTTC
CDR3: CAWMRGSYEQYF

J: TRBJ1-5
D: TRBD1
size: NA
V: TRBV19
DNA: TGTGCCAGTAGTATTGGTGCAGGGGGCGGACAGCCCCAGCATTTT
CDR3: CASSIGAGGGQPQHF